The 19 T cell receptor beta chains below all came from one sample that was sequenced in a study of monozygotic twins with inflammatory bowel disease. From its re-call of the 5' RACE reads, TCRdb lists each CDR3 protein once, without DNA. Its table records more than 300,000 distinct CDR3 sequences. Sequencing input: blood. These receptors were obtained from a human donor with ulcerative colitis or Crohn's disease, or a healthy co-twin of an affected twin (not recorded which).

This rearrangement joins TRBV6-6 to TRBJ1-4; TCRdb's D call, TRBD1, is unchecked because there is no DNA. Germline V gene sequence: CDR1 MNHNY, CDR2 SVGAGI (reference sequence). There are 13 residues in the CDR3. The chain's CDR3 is CASRTGVNEKLFF.

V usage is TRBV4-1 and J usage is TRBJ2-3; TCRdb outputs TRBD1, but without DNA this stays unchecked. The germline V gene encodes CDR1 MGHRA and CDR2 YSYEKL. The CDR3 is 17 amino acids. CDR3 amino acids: CASSQARRGPSTDTQYF.

The chain's CDR3 is CSARTSGGYQETQYF. V and J are TRBV20-1 and TRBJ2-5; TCRdb reports TRBD2, a call that lacks DNA to check it against. The CDR3 has 15 amino acids. Germline assignment: CDR1 DFQATT and CDR2 SNEGSKA (reference sequence).

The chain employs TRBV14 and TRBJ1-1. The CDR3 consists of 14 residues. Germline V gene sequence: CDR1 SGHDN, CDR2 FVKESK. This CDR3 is CASSQDSLLTEAFF.

This chain's CDR3 is CASSYSRMAGGTDEQYF. This chain links TRBV6-2 or TRBV6-3 with TRBJ2-7; TCRdb proposes TRBD1, but this gene call is untestable without DNA. Germline values: CDR1 MNHEY, CDR2 SVGEGT. The CDR3 sequence is 17 residues long.

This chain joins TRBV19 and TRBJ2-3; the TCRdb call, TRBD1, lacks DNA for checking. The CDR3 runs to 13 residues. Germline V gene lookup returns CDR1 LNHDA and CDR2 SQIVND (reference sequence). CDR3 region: CASSLRGADTQYF.

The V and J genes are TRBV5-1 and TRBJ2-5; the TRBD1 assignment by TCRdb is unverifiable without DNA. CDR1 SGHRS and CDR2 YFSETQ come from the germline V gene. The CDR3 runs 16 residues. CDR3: CASSLVAGGFQETQYF.

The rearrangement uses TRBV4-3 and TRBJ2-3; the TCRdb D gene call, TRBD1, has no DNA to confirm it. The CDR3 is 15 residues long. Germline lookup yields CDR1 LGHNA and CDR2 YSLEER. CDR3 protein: CASSHDRDYTDTQYF.

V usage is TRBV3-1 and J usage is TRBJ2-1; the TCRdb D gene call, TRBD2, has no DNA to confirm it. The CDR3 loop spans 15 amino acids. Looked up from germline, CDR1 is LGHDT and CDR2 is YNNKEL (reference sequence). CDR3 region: CASSQGAGGPNEQFF.

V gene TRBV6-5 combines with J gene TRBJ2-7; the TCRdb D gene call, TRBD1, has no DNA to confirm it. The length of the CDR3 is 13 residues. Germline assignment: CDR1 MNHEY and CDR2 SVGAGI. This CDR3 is CASSSGTGYEQYF.

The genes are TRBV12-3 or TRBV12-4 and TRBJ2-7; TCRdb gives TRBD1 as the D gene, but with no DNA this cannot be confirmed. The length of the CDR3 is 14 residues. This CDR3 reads CASSSTGTSYEQYF.

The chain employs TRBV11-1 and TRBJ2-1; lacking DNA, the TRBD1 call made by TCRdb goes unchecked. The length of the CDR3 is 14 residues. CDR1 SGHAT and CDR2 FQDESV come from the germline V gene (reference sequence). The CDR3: CASSLTRQNNEQFF.

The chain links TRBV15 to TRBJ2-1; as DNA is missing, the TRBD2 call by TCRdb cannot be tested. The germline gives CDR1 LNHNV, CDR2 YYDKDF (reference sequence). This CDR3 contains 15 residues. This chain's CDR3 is CATSRDRDSGGVGFF.

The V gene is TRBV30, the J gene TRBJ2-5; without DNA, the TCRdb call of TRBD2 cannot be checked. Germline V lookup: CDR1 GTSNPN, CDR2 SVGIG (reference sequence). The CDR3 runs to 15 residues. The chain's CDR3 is CAWTLNGGVGETQYF.

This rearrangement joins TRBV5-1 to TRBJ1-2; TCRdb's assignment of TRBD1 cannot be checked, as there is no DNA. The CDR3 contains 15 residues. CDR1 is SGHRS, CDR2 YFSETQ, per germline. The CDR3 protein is CASSRSPGQLYGYTF.

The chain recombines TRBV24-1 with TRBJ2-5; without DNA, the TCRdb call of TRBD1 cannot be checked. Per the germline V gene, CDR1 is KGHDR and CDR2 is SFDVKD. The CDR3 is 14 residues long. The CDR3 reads CATSDLGGMGTQYF.

CDR3 sequence reads: CASSSGTGLGEQFF. The rearrangement joins TRBV12-3 or TRBV12-4 to TRBJ2-1; the D gene TCRdb calls, TRBD1, cannot be checked with no DNA. The CDR3 length is 14 residues.

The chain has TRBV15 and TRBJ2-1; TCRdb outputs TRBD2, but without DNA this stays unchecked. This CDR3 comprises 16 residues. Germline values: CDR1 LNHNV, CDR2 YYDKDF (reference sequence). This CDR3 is CATSRERGGVYNEQFF.

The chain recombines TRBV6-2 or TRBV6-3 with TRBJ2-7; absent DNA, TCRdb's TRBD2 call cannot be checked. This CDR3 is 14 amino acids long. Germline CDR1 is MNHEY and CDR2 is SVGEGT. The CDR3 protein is CASGTSRGAYEQYF.